This TCR beta chain emerged from a study of prognosis after radiotherapy for stage I lung cancer. This clonotype was observed a handful of times. Genomic DNA provided the template from which TCR beta CDR3 was amplified by two-round multiplex PCR. Primers (each specific to one TRBV or TRBJ gene) were used in first-round PCR. TCRdb recomputed calls from the multiplex PCR reads with MiXCR, one row per CDR3 protein. The sample yields fewer than 40,000 distinct CDR3 sequences, under 35% seen once. The origin of this receptor is a donor aged 50 or older with non-small cell lung cancer. Here the sequenced sample was PBMCs, taken before or after stereotactic body radiation therapy (not recorded which).

The CDR3: CAPNRAGDYNFHEQYF. Written as DNA, the CDR3 is TGTGCCCCCAATCGGGCGGGAGATTATAATTTCCACGAGCAGTACTTC. This sequence joins TRBV30 and TRBJ2-7, with TRBD2 matching over 7 bases. The ends lost 8 bases at V and 5 bases at J; junction bases unmatched: 21. This CDR3 has 16 residues. Germline loops: CDR1 GTSNPN, CDR2 SVGIG (reference sequence). Full variable domain (rest looked up from reference TRBV30 and TRBJ2-7): SQTIHQWPATLVQPVGSPLSLECTVEGTSNPNLYWYRQAAGRGLQLLFYSVGIGQISSEVPQNLSASRPQDRQFILSSKKLLLSDSGFYLCAPNRAGDYNFHEQYFGPGTRLTVT.